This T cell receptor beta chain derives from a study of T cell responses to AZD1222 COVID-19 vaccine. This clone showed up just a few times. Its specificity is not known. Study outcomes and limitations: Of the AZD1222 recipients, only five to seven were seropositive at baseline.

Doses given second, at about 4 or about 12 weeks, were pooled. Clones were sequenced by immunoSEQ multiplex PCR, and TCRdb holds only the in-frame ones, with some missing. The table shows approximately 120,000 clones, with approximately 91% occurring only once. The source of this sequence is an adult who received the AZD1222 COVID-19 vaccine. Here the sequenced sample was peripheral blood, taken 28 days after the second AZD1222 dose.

CDR3 DNA sequence: TGCGCCAGCAGCTTGACAGGGGGAGAGACCCAGTACTTC. Amino acids: CASSLTGGETQYF. The rearrangement joins TRBV5-1 to TRBJ2-5; 8 nucleotides agree with TRBD1. Germline CDR1 SGHRS, CDR2 YFSETQ. V lost 1 base and J lost 4; bases outside the gene matches: 0. This CDR3 has 13 amino acids.